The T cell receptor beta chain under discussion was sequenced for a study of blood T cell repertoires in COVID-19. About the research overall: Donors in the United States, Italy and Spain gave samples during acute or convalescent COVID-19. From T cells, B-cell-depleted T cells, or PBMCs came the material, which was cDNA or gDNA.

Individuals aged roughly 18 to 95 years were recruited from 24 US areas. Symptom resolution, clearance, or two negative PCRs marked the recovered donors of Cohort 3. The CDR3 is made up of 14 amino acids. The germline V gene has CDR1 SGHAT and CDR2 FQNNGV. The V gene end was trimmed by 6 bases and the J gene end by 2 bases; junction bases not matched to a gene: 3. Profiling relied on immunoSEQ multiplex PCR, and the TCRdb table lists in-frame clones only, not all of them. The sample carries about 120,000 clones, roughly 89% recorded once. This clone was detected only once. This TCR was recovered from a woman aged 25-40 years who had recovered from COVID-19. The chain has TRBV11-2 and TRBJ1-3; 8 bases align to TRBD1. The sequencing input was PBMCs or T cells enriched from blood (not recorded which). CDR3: CASSQDRAGNTIYF. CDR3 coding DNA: TGTGCCAGCAGTCAGGACAGGGCTGGAAACACCATATATTTT.